These T cell receptor beta chains were read from a single sample in a study of blood T cell repertoires in COVID-19. Produced via immunoSEQ multiplex PCR; TCRdb's table is partial and in-frame only. The table has 150,000 or so clones, approximately 82% seen once. The sample was PBMCs or T cells enriched from blood (not recorded which). The receptors derive from a woman aged 45-65 years who had recovered from COVID-19. Each CDR3 is given with its conserved first and last residue. Size is stated for part of the rows, as once, few or many counts, or as a class when the clone is expanded.

>NA|TRBV3-1/TRBV3-2|TRBJ1-2
CASSPDRYSRYGYTF
>few|TRBV27|TRBJ1-5
CASSLSVTAWGDQPQHF
>NA|TRBV7-2|TRBJ1-4
CASSLTGYVEKLFF
>NA|TRBV28|TRBJ1-3
CASSGAGDGSGNTIYF
>NA|TRBV4-1|TRBJ2-2
CASSTLPRGRTGELFF
>NA|TRBV28|TRBJ1-3
CASSLTGRGGNTIYF
>NA|TRBV19|TRBJ1-5
CASSISTGNQPQHF
>NA|TRBV7-2|TRBJ1-5
CASNQAAGRGNQPQHF
>NA|TRBV30|TRBJ2-1
CAWSAQLADEQFF
>NA|TRBV2|TRBJ1-5
CASSVTGTNQPQHF
>NA|TRBV6-2/TRBV6-3|TRBJ2-1
CASSYPLLGGIDEQFF
>NA|TRBV11-2|TRBJ2-2
CASLTSAVLTGELFF
>NA|TRBV3-1/TRBV3-2|TRBJ2-5
CASSQDRVRETQYF
>NA|TRBV6-5|TRBJ1-2
CATSGGGFGYGYTF
>NA|TRBV2|TRBJ2-5
CASTESGTGAQYF
>NA|TRBV30|TRBJ1-6
CAWRIWTVTKNSPLHF
>once|TRBV6-2/TRBV6-3|TRBJ1-2
CASSPQSGNYGYTF
>NA|TRBV7-3|TRBJ2-3
CASSLNSGPSTDTQYF
>NA|TRBV5-4|TRBJ2-3
CASSWGGPPDTQYF
>NA|TRBV3-1/TRBV3-2|TRBJ1-2
CASSRDTPYYGYTF
>once|TRBV2|TRBJ1-5
CASSVVDGVSNQPQHF
>NA|TRBV29-1|TRBJ2-1
CSVRSGMGNEQFF
>NA|TRBV18|TRBJ2-3
CASSPPLAGTTDTQYF
>NA|TRBV6-1|TRBJ1-5
CASSEGFLSQINLSNQPQHF
>NA|TRBV2|TRBJ1-1
CASSTILGGAEAFF
>NA|TRBV30|TRBJ1-5
CAWDRDFNQPQHF
>NA|TRBV19|TRBJ2-3
CASSISYGGDTQYF
>NA|TRBV7-8|TRBJ1-5
CASQRTTVPNQPQHF
>once|TRBV10-1|TRBJ1-4
CASSESRQINEKLFF
>NA|TRBV2|TRBJ2-5
CASRSRTGGSKETQYF
>NA|TRBV11-3|TRBJ2-5
CASSLGTGGGETQYF
>once|TRBV29-1|TRBJ1-3
CSVKTESGNTIYF
>NA|TRBV2|TRBJ1-6
CASRGTGSSYNSPLHF
>NA|TRBV19|TRBJ1-2
CASSPVGRAIGYGYTF
>NA|TRBV9|TRBJ1-6
CASRESDSYNSPLHF
>NA|TRBV25-1|TRBJ1-1
CASTNPTEAFF
>NA|TRBV11-2|TRBJ1-4
CASSLAGQNEKLFF
>NA|TRBV28|TRBJ2-3
CASTGGGRDTQYF
>few|TRBV21-1|TRBJ1-2
CASSKADRAGGYTF
>NA|TRBV27|TRBJ1-4
CAHSTRRTVEKLFF
>NA|TRBV7-3|TRBJ2-5
CASSPSSQETQYF
>NA|TRBV28|TRBJ1-5
CASTFAAIHQPQHF
>NA|TRBV4-1|TRBJ1-2
CASSQDRSRGDGYTF
>NA|TRBV3-1/TRBV3-2|TRBJ1-4
CASSQEGQSEKLFF
>NA|TRBV19|TRBJ1-1
CASIEGVNTEAFF
>few|TRBV30|TRBJ1-4
CAWSYRGPNEKLFF